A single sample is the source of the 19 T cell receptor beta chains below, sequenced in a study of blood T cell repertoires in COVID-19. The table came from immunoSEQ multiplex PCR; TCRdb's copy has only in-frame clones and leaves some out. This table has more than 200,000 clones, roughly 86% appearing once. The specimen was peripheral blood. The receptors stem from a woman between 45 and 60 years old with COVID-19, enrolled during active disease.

CDR3 DNA: TGCGCCAGCAGCTTGGCCGTGACAGGGATTAACTATGGCTACACCTTC. This sequence encodes CASSLAVTGINYGYTF. The chain links TRBV5-1 to TRBJ1-2, with TRBD1 identical over 7 bases. Germline V gene data show CDR1 as SGHRS and CDR2 as YFSETQ. This CDR3 is 16 amino acids long. The junction had 6 bases not matched to a gene; V was cut back by 0 bases and J by 1 base.

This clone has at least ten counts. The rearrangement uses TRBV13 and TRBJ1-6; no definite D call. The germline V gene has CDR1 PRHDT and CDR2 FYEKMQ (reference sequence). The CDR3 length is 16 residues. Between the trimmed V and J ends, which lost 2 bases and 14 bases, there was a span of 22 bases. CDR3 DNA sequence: TGTGCCAGCAGCTTACGCGGGTACAATAATTTGGGGACCCTCCACTTT. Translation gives CASSLRGYNNLGTLHF.

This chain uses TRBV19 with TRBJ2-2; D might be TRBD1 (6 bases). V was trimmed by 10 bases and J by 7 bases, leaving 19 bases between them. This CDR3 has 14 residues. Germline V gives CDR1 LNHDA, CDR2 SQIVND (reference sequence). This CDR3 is CATPLTGDGGELFF. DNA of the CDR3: TGTGCCACCCCATTGACAGGAGATGGCGGGGAGCTGTTTTTT.

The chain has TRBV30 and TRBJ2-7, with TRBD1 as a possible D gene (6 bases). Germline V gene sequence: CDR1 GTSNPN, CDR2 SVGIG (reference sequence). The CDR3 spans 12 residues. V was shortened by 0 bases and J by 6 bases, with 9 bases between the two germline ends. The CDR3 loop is CAWSVKGGEQYF. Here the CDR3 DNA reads TGTGCCTGGAGTGTAAAAGGGGGCGAGCAGTACTTC.

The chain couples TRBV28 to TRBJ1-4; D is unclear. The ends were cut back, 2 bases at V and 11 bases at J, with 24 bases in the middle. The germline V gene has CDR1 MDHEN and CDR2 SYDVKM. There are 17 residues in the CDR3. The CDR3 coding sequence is TGTGCCAGCAGTTTAGCCCCCTCGATCGCGCCCCGTCTCAAACTGTTTTTT. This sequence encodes CASSLAPSIAPRLKLFF.

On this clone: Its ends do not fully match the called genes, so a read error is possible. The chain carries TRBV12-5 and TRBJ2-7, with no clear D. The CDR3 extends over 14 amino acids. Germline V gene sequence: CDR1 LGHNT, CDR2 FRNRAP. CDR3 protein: CASGFSPPHYKQYF. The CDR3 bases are TGTGCTAGTGGTTTTTCCCCTCCCCACTACAAGCAGTACTTC.

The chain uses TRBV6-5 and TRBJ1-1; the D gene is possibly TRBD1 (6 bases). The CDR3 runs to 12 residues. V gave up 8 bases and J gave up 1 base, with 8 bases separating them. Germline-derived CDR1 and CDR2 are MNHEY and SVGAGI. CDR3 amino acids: CASATGNTEAFF. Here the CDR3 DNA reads TGTGCCAGCGCGACAGGGAACACTGAAGCTTTCTTT.

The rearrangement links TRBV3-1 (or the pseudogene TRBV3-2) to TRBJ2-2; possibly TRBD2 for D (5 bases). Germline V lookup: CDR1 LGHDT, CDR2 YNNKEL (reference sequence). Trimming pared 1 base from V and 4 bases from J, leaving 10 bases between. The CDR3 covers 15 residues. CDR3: CASSQGGLGTGELFF. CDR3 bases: TGTGCCAGCAGCCAAGGAGGGCTGGGCACCGGGGAGCTGTTTTTT.

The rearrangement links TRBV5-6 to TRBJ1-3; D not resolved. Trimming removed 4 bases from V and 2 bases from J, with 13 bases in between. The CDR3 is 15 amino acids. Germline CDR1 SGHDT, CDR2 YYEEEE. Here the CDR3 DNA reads TGTGCCAGCAGCGTCGGCGGAGGGCCTGGAAACACCATATATTTT. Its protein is CASSVGGGPGNTIYF. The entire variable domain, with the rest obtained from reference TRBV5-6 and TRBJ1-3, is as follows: DAGVTQSPTHLIKTRGQQVTLRCSPKSGHDTVSWYQQALGQGPQFIFQYYEEEERQRGNFPDRFSGHQFPNYSSELNVNALLLGDSALYLCASSVGGGPGNTIYFGEGSWLTVV.

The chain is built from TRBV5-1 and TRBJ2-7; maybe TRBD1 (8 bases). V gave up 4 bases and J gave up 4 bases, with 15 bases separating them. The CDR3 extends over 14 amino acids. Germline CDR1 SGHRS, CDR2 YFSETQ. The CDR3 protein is CASSPDREGYEQYF. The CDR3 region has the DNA TGCGCCAGCAGCCCGGACAGGGAGGGATACGAGCAGTACTTC.

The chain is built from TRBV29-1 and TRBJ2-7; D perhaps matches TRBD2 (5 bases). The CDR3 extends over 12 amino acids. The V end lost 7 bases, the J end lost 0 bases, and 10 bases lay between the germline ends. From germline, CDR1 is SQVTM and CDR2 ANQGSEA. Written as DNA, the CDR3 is TGCAGCGCCCAAGGGAGCTCCTACGAGCAGTACTTC. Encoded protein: CSAQGSSYEQYF.

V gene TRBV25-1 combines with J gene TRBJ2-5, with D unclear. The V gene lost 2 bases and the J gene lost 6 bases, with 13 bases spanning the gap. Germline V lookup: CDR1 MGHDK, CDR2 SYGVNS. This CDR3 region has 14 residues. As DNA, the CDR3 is TGTGCCAGCAGTGAAGGAGAGAACTTTAAGACCCAGTACTTC. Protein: CASSEGENFKTQYF.

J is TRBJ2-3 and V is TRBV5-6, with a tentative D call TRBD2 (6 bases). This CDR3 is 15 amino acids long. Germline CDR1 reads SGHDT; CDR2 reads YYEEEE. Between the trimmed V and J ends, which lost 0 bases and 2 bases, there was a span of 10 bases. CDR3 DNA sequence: TGTGCCAGCAGCTTGGGGACGGGGGTCACAGATACGCAGTATTTT. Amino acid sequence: CASSLGTGVTDTQYF. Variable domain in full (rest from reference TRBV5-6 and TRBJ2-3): DAGVTQSPTHLIKTRGQQVTLRCSPKSGHDTVSWYQQALGQGPQFIFQYYEEEERQRGNFPDRFSGHQFPNYSSELNVNALLLGDSALYLCASSLGTGVTDTQYFGPGTRLTVL.

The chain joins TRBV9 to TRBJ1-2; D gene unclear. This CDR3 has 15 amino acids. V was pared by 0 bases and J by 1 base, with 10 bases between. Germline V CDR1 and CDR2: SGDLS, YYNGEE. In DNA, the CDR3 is TGTGCCAGCAGCGTAGACCTAGGAGGTAACTATGGCTACACCTTC. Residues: CASSVDLGGNYGYTF.

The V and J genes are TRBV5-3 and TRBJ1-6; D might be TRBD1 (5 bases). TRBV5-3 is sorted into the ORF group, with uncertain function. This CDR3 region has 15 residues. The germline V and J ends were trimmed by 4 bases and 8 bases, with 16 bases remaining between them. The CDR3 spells CARSACGGEYSPLHF. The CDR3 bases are TGTGCCAGAAGCGCCTGTGGAGGGGAGTATTCACCCCTCCACTTT.

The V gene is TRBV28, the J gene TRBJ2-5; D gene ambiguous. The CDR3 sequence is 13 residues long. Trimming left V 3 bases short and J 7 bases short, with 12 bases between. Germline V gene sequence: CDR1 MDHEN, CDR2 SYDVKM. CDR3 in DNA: TGTGCCAGCAGTTTTCCCACTTTCGGGACCCAGTACTTC. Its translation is CASSFPTFGTQYF. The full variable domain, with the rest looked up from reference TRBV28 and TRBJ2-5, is DVKVTQSSRYLVKRTGEKVFLECVQDMDHENMFWYRQDPGLGLRLIYFSYDVKMKEKGDIPEGYSVSREKKERFSLILESASTNQTSMYLCASSFPTFGTQYFGPGTRLLVL.

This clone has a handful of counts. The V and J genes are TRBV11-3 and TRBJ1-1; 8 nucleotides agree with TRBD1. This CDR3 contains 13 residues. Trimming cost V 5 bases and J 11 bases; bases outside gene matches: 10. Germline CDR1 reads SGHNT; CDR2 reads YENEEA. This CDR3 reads CASSTFRGLRAFF. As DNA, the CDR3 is TGTGCCAGCAGCACATTCAGGGGGCTGAGGGCTTTCTTT.

The CDR3: CASSQQGDTQYF. The CDR3 DNA sequence: TGTGCCAGCAGCCAACAGGGAGATACGCAGTATTTT. The rearrangement uses TRBV2 and TRBJ2-3, with D possibly being TRBD1 (6 bases). Per the germline V gene, CDR1 is SNHLY and CDR2 is FYNNEI. V lost 6 bases to trimming and J lost 5 bases, with 9 bases between them. The CDR3 is made up of 12 amino acids. The full variable domain, rest sourced from reference TRBV2 and TRBJ2-3, is EPEVTQTPSHQVTQMGQEVILRCVPISNHLYFYWYRQILGQKVEFLVSFYNNEISEKSEIFDDQFSVERPDGSNFTLKIRSTKLEDSAMYFCASSQQGDTQYFGPGTRLTVL.

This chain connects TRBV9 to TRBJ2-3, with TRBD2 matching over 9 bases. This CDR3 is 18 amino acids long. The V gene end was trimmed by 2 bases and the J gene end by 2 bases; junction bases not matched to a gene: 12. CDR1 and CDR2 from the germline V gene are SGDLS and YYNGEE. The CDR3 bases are TGTGCCAGCAGCGTCTCCTCTAAGCGGGGGGTATACACAGATACGCAGTATTTT. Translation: CASSVSSKRGVYTDTQYF. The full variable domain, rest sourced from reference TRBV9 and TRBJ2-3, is DSGVTQTPKHLITATGQRVTLRCSPRSGDLSVYWYQQSLDQGLQFLIQYYNGEERAKGNILERFSAQQFPDLHSELNLSSLELGDSALYFCASSVSSKRGVYTDTQYFGPGTRLTVL.